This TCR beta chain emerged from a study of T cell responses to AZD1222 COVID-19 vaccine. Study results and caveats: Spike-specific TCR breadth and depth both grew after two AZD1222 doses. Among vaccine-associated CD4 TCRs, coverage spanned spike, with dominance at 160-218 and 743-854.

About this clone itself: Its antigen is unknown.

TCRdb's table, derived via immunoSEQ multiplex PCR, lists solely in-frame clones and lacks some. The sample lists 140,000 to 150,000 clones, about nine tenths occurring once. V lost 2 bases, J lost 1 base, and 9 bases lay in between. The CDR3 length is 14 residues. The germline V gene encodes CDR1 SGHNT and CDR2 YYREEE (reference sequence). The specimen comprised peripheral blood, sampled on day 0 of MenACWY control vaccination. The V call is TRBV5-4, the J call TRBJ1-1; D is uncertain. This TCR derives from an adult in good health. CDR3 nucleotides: TGTGCCAGCAGCTTAGTTAAGGGGAACACTGAAGCTTTCTTT. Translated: CASSLVKGNTEAFF.